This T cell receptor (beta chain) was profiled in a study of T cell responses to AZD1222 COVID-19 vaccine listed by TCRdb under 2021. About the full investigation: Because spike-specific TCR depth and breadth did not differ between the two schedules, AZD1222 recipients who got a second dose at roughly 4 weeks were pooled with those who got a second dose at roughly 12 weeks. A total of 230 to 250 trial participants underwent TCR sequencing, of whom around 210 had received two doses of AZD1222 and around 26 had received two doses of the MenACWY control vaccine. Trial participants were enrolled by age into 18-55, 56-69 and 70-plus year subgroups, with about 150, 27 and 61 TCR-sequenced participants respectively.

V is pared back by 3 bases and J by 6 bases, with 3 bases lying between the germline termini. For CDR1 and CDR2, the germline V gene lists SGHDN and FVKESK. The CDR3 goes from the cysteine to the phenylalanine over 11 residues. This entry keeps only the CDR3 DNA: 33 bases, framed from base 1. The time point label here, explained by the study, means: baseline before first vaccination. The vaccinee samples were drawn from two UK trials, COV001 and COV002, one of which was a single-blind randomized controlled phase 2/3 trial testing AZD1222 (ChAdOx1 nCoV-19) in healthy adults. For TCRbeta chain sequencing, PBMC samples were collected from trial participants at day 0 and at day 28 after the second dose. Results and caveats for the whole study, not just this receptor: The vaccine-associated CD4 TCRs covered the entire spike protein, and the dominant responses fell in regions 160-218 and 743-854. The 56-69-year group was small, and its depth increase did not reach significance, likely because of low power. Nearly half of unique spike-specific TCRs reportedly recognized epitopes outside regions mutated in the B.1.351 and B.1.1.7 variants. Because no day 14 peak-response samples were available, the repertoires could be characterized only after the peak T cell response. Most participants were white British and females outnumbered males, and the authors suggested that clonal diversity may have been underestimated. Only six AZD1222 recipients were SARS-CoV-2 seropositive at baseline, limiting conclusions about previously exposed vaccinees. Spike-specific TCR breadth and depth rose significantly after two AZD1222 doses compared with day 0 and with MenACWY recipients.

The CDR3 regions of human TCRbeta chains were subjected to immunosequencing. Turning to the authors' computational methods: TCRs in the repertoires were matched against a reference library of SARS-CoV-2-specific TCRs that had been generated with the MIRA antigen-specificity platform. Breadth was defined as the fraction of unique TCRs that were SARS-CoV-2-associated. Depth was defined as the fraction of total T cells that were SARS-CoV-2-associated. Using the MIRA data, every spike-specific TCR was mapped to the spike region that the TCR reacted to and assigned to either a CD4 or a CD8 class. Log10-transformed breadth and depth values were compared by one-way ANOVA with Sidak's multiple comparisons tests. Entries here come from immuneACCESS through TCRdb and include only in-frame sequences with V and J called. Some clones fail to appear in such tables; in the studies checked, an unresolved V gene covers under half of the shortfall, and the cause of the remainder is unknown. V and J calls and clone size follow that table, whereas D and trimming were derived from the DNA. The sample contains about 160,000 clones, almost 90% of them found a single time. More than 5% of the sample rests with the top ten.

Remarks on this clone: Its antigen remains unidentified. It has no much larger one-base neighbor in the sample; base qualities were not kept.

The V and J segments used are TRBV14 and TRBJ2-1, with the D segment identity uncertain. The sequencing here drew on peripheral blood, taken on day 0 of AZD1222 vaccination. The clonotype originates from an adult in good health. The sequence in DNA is TGTGCCAGCAGCCAGTTCAATGAGCAGTTCTTC. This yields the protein CASSQFNEQFF.